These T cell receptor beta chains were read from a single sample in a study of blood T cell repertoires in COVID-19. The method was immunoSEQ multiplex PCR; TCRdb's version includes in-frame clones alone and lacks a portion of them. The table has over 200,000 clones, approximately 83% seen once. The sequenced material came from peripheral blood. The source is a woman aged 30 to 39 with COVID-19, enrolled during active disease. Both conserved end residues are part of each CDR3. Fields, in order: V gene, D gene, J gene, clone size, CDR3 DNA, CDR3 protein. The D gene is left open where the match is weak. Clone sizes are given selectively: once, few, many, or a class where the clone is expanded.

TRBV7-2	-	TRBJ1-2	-	TGTGCCAGCAGTTTCCCTCTCAAGGGAGATGGCTACACCTTC	CASSFPLKGDGYTF
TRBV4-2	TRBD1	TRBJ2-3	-	TGTGCCAGCAGCCAGACAGGGGGCAGAACAGATACGCAGTATTTT	CASSQTGGRTDTQYF
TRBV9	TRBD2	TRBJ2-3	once	TGTGCCAGCAGCATCGGGGGGGCCCGAGATACGCAGTATTTT	CASSIGGARDTQYF
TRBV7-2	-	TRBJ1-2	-	TGTGCCAGCAGCTTAGAAACAGGGATCGCTAGGGCTAACTATGGCTACACCTTC	CASSLETGIARANYGYTF
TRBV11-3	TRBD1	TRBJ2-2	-	TGTGCCAGCAGCTTAGCGGTAGGGGGCGGAACCGGGGAGCTGTTTTTT	CASSLAVGGGTGELFF
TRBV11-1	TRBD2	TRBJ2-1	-	TGTGCCAGCGCCGCACTAGCGAAAGATGAGCAGTTCTTC	CASAALAKDEQFF
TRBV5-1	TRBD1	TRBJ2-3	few	TGCGCCAGCAGCGGACAGGTTAGCACAGATACGCAGTATTTT	CASSGQVSTDTQYF
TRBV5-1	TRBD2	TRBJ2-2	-	TGCGCCAGCAGCTTTACTAGCGGGAGGCCGGACACCGGGGAGCTGTTTTTT	CASSFTSGRPDTGELFF
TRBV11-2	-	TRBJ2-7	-	TGTGCCAGCAGCTTAGACGGCTACGAGCAGTACTTC	CASSLDGYEQYF
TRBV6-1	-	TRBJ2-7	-	TGTGCCAGCAGTGACGGCAGGGGCTACGAGCAGTACTTC	CASSDGRGYEQYF
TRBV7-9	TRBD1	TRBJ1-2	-	TGTGCCAGCAGTTCCGGGGGACAGGCTTATGGCTACACCTTC	CASSSGGQAYGYTF